The present entry profiles one T cell receptor (beta chain) with its context. What it recognizes is unknown. After isolation, RNA underwent reverse transcription to generate cDNA as the sequencing template. TCRdb's table, derived via immunoSEQ multiplex PCR, lists solely in-frame clones and lacks some. The table records fewer than 150,000 clones, 55% to 80% of them present only once. V lost 4 bases, J lost 3 bases, and 6 bases lay in between. The germline V gene has CDR1 MGHRA and CDR2 YSYEKL. CDR3 length equals 13 residues. These data are taken from a study of CD8+ T cells in alopecia areata. Study outcomes and limitations: Sequences from scalp samples also cover resident alphabeta T cells of normal skin.

The source is a human donor in good health. The specimen sequenced was CD4+ T cells sorted from blood. The genes are TRBV4-1 and TRBJ1-4; D not resolved. The CDR3 nucleotides are TGCGCCAGCAGCCTGGGCCCTAATGAAAAACTGTTTTTT. Translated, it gives CASSLGPNEKLFF.